The source of this T cell receptor beta chain is a study of cytomegalovirus exposure and HLA in healthy donors. As for the study in general: A prior analysis found about 120 million unique TCR beta sequences from roughly 180 million T cells.

13 Jbeta primers and 60 Vbeta primers were used for the PCR. TCRdb's copy holds only in-frame clones and misses some; the assay was immunoSEQ multiplex PCR. Altogether about 130,000 clones are present, around 78% being singletons, with the ten largest covering more than 3%. This CDR3 comprises 13 residues. V lost 10 bases, J lost 3 bases, and 8 bases stayed unmatched. Germline assignment: CDR1 SEHNR and CDR2 FQNEAQ (reference sequence). Material for sequencing was PBMCs. The sequence was obtained from a man aged 35 to 55 in good health and CMV-seronegative. The chain employs TRBV7-9 and TRBJ2-7; 8 bases map to TRBD1. The CDR3 region is CATRGQGNYEQYF. The CDR3 DNA reads TGTGCCACCAGAGGACAGGGAAACTACGAGCAGTACTTC.